This T cell receptor beta chain was recovered during a study of neurological immune-mediated disorders. This clonotype was recorded at least ten times. Its antigen is not identified. By 5'RACE with 10-nucleotide random UMIs, the cDNA was made. Sequencing of 15-18 subjects in each run yielded over 200 million TCR-beta sequences. TCRdb re-called the 5' RACE reads with MiXCR, one entry per CDR3 protein. The sample consists of about 40,000 distinct CDR3 sequences, less than 3.5% of them appearing once. Study-level points and caveats: Phylogenetic grouping put 18 of 34 multiple sclerosis patients' repertoires into one related-CDR3 cluster, a possible signature.

Germline V gene sequence: CDR1 LNHNV, CDR2 YYDKDF (reference sequence). This CDR3 is 13 amino acids long. The ends were cut back, 9 bases at V and 6 bases at J, with 14 bases in the middle. This sample's time point: longitudinal time-point 1 (baseline). The unsorted libraries were made from 2 million PBMCs kept at -80 C. The receptor was derived from a woman in her fifties or sixties with multiple sclerosis. The V call is TRBV15, the J call TRBJ2-2, with D possibly called TRBD1 or TRBD2 (7 bases each). Sequencing was performed on PBMCs. CDR3 amino acids: CATKAGGAGELFF. CDR3 nucleotide sequence: TGTGCCACTAAGGCAGGGGGGGCCGGGGAGCTGTTTTTT.